This T cell receptor beta chain was sequenced in a study of identical twins. Study-wide findings and caveats: Weaker excess twin sharing was seen among beta out-of-frame sequences.

Germline V lookup: CDR1 SEHNR, CDR2 FQNEAQ (reference sequence). The CDR3 extends over 14 amino acids. V trimming: 3 bases; J trimming: 6 bases; junction bases outside the gene matches: 3. This clonotype occurred a few times. Its antigen is still unknown. MiXCR, run by TCRdb on the 5' RACE reads, gives a single entry per CDR3 protein. The table lists about 690,000 distinct CDR3 sequences, over 5% of them singletons, with 1.5% to 2% in the top ten. This clonotype was obtained from a young man in good health. V gene TRBV7-9 combines with J gene TRBJ2-2; TRBD1 matches 8 bases. Sequences were obtained from naive T cells sorted from blood. The CDR3 reads CASSFETGAGELFF. As DNA, the CDR3 is TGTGCCAGCAGCTTTGAGACAGGGGCCGGGGAGCTGTTTTTT.